This T cell receptor beta chain was captured by sequencing in a study of Ad26.COV2.S vaccination and SARS-CoV-2 variants. Notes on the study in general: The placebo group had lower spike-specific TCR breadth than the vaccine recipients did. After vaccination, reports described spike-specific CD8+ and CD4+ T cell responses as showing substantial breadth.

This clone was seen just once. Its target is not known. Produced via immunoSEQ multiplex PCR; TCRdb's table is partial and in-frame only. The sample has 250,000 or so clones, around nine tenths seen once. The treatment here: around 19 received Ad26.COV2.S at low or high dose, single or two shots; about 5 received placebo; per-sample allocation not given. Following the first vaccine or placebo injection, samples were taken on day 63. Expression of Wuhan-strain SARS-CoV-2 spike came from the Ad26 vector that formed the vaccine. With 3 bases clipped from V and 6 bases from J, the junction kept 12 bases outside the gene matches. The CDR3 consists of 18 residues. In germline, CDR1 is LGHNA, CDR2 YSLEER.

The V and J genes are TRBV4-3 and TRBJ2-2, with TRBD1 identical over 11 bases. Source: peripheral blood, taken in a trial of Ad26.COV2.S vaccine versus placebo. This TCR was sampled from a person between 18 and 59 years old who received the Ad26.COV2.S COVID-19 vaccine or a placebo. The CDR3 loop reads CASSHEPGTGGIAGELFF. The CDR3 DNA reads TGCGCCAGCAGCCACGAACCCGGGACAGGGGGGATCGCCGGGGAGCTGTTTTTT.